One and the same sample provided the 24 T cell receptor beta chains below, sequenced in a study of cytomegalovirus exposure and HLA in healthy donors. The PCR ran on 60 Vbeta and 13 Jbeta primers. Measured with immunoSEQ multiplex PCR; TCRdb has only the in-frame clones, and not every one. Among 75,000 to 95,000 clones, about 81% were seen once, and the ten largest hold around 2.3%. The sequenced sample consisted of PBMCs. The receptors shown here come from a man in his late teens or twenties in good health and CMV-seronegative.

This clone was recorded once. The chain has TRBV29-1 and TRBJ1-2; the D gene is possibly TRBD1 (6 bases). V shed 4 bases and J shed 3 bases, with 15 bases lying between them. The length of the CDR3 is 14 residues. CDR1 SQVTM and CDR2 ANQGSEA come from the germline V gene. This CDR3 reads CSVGIRDTYYGYTF. The CDR3 coding sequence is TGCAGCGTTGGGATAAGGGACACTTACTATGGCTACACCTTC.

The chain couples TRBV28 to TRBJ1-1, with 7 bases matching TRBD1. The CDR3 runs to 13 residues. The trim removed 5 bases at V and 9 bases at J, leaving 9 bases unmatched. From germline, CDR1 is MDHEN and CDR2 SYDVKM. For the CDR3, the DNA is TGTGCCAGCAGTACCAACAAGGGGGCCAAAGCTTTCTTT. This sequence encodes CASSTNKGAKAFF.

The genes are TRBV20-1 and TRBJ2-7, with unresolved D. Germline V gene data show CDR1 as DFQATT and CDR2 as SNEGSKA (reference sequence). Trimming removed 0 bases at V and 10 bases at J, with 10 bases between. The CDR3 runs to 11 residues. The CDR3 sequence is CSARDLLAQYF. The CDR3 bases are TGCAGTGCTAGAGATCTTTTAGCCCAGTACTTC.

This sequence joins TRBV16 and TRBJ1-2; the D is unclear. The CDR3 is 13 residues long. CDR1 is KGHSY, CDR2 FQNENV, per germline. V dropped 4 bases and J dropped 8 bases, with 14 bases sitting between them. The CDR3 nucleotides read TGTGCCAGCAGCCGGCAGGTTTTGTCGGGCTACACCTTC. Protein: CASSRQVLSGYTF. The variable domain in full, completed from reference TRBV16 and TRBJ1-2, reads GEEVAQTPKHLVRGEGQKAKLYCAPIKGHSYVFWYQQVLKNEFKFLISFQNENVFDETGMPKERFSAKCLPNSPCSLEIQATKLEDSAVYFCASSRQVLSGYTFGSGTRLTVV.

A word on this clone: The junction departs from germline at one end; a sequencing error may be responsible. The V call is TRBV7-7, the J call TRBJ2-5; TRBD2 might be the D (5 bases). This CDR3 contains 14 residues. CDR1 is SSHAT and CDR2 is FNYEAQ in the germline V gene (reference sequence). DNA for the CDR3: TGTGCTAGCAGCCCCGGACTGCTATTATGGACCCAGTACTTC. It yields the protein CASSPGLLLWTQYF.

The gene calls are TRBV6-4 and TRBJ2-2; D might be TRBD2 (5 bases). The germline V gene has CDR1 MRHNA and CDR2 SNTAGT. The CDR3 totals 15 residues. V gave up 9 bases and J gave up 0 bases, with 14 bases separating them. The DNA of the CDR3 is TGTGCCAGTAGAAGGACTGCCGCGAACACCGGGGAGCTGTTTTTT. Translation gives CASRRTAANTGELFF.

This chain joins TRBV27 and TRBJ1-1, with D maybe TRBD1 (5 bases). The CDR3 covers 14 residues. Between the trimmed V and J ends, which lost 3 bases and 1 base, there was a span of 9 bases. Germline loops: CDR1 MNHEY, CDR2 SMNVEV (reference sequence). CDR3 in amino acids: CASSLWRGNTEAFF. CDR3 nucleotide sequence: TGTGCCAGCAGTTTGTGGAGGGGGAACACTGAAGCTTTCTTT.

This clone was counted only a few times. V usage is TRBV5-1 and J usage is TRBJ2-5; D is undetermined. From germline, CDR1 is SGHRS and CDR2 YFSETQ. CDR3 size: 13 residues. V dropped 1 base and J dropped 4 bases, with 8 bases sitting between them. The CDR3: CASSLTTGETQYF. CDR3 sequence (DNA): TGCGCCAGCAGCTTGACTACGGGAGAGACCCAGTACTTC.

V and J are TRBV11-3 and TRBJ2-2; D uncertain. The germline gives CDR1 SGHNT, CDR2 YENEEA. Trimming left V 6 bases short and J 3 bases short, with 5 bases between. This CDR3 has 12 amino acids. CDR3 nucleotides: TGTGCCAGCAGAAGCCACACCGGGGAGCTGTTTTTT. Translated: CASRSHTGELFF.

The V call is TRBV13, the J call TRBJ1-2, with TRBD1 as a possible D gene (6 bases). Trimming removed 1 base at V and 4 bases at J, with 16 bases between. Germline lookup yields CDR1 PRHDT and CDR2 FYEKMQ (reference sequence). CDR3 size: 16 residues. DNA for the CDR3: TGTGCCAGCAGCTTAGTGGGTGGGGGCGTTAGCTATGGCTACACCTTC. Translating gives CASSLVGGGVSYGYTF.

V gene TRBV28 combines with J gene TRBJ2-7; 7 nucleotides align to TRBD1. Unmatched junction bases numbered 2, after V lost 5 bases and J lost 4 bases. CDR3 size: 12 residues. CDR1 is MDHEN, CDR2 SYDVKM, per germline. The CDR3: CASSPRGYEQYF. In nucleotides, the CDR3 is TGTGCCAGCAGTCCCAGGGGGTACGAGCAGTACTTC.

This clone is a singleton in its sample. The same CDR3 arises from other DNA sequences in this sample as well. CDR3 in amino acids: CTSSAGEREGTGELFF. The CDR3 region has the DNA TGCACCAGCAGCGCCGGGGAGCGGGAGGGCACCGGGGAGCTGTTTTTT. The genes are TRBV1 and TRBJ2-2; the D call of TRBD2 is as the table states it, not checked on the DNA. TRBV1 is a pseudogene. The CDR3 length is 16 residues.

The chain uses TRBV6-5 and TRBJ2-7, with D possibly being TRBD1 (7 bases). Trimming took 6 bases from V and 3 from J, leaving 15 bases between them. CDR1 is MNHEY, CDR2 SVGAGI, per germline. The CDR3 sequence is 14 residues long. CDR3 residues: CASRSRGVSYEQYF. CDR3 bases: TGTGCCAGCAGATCCAGGGGGGTAAGCTACGAGCAGTACTTC.

The genes are TRBV5-1 and TRBJ2-7; 7 bases match TRBD1. With V trimmed by 1 base and J by 5 bases, 6 bases remained unmatched. The CDR3 runs 14 residues. Germline lookup yields CDR1 SGHRS and CDR2 YFSETQ. The CDR3: CASSLPGQTNEQYF. CDR3 bases: TGCGCCAGCAGCTTGCCGGGACAGACCAACGAGCAGTACTTC. The full variable domain, rest sourced from reference TRBV5-1 and TRBJ2-7, is KAGVTQTPRYLIKTRGQQVTLSCSPISGHRSVSWYQQTPGQGLQFLFEYFSETQRNKGNFPGRFSGRQFSNSRSEMNVSTLELGDSALYLCASSLPGQTNEQYFGPGTRLTVT.

The chain joins TRBV7-2 to TRBJ2-7, with D possibly matching TRBD1 (5 bases). There are 14 residues in the CDR3. V was trimmed by 1 base and J by 3 bases, leaving 10 bases between them. The germline CDR1 and CDR2 sequences are SGHTA and FQGNSA. The CDR3 DNA reads as TGTGCCAGCAGCTTAGAATGGACAAGCTACGAGCAGTACTTC. It encodes CASSLEWTSYEQYF.

There are a few counts of this clone. The CDR3, as DNA: TGTGCCATCAGTGAAGTCGGTGAGCAGTTCTTC. Translating it yields CAISEVGEQFF. The rearrangement joins TRBV10-3 to TRBJ2-1; D gene uncertain. V was shortened by 3 bases and J by 9 bases, with 6 bases between the two germline ends. Germline loops: CDR1 ENHRY, CDR2 SYGVKD. The CDR3 has 11 residues.

The gene calls are TRBV27 and TRBJ1-2; tentative D call: TRBD1 (6 bases). Germline CDR1 MNHEY, CDR2 SMNVEV (reference sequence). CDR3 size: 15 residues. The V end lost 4 bases, the J end lost 4 bases, and 16 bases lay between the germline ends. CDR3 residues: CASSSHRALGYGYTF. In DNA form, the CDR3 reads TGTGCCAGCAGTTCCCACAGGGCCCTGGGCTATGGCTACACCTTC.

The chain is built from TRBV5-4 and TRBJ1-2; 8 bases are shared with TRBD1. CDR1 is SGHNT, CDR2 YYREEE, per germline (reference sequence). The V segment lost 0 bases and the J segment 8 bases; nucleotides outside the gene matches: 12. CDR3 size: 16 residues. The CDR3 DNA reads TGTGCCAGCAGCTTGGGGACAGGGCGGGAATCGAGAGGCTACACCTTC. Residues: CASSLGTGRESRGYTF.

CDR3 sequence: CASSVNRDRGMNTEAFF. CDR3 in DNA: TGTGCCAGCAGCGTGAACCGGGACAGGGGAATGAACACTGAAGCTTTCTTT. The V gene is TRBV9, the J gene TRBJ1-1, with 10 bases that match TRBD1. Looked up from germline, CDR1 is SGDLS and CDR2 is YYNGEE. The J segment lost 0 bases and the V segment lost 2 bases, leaving 7 bases of the junction unmatched. The CDR3 has 17 amino acids.

This chain links TRBV27 with TRBJ2-7; weak D call: TRBD1 (6 bases). Germline V lookup: CDR1 MNHEY, CDR2 SMNVEV (reference sequence). This CDR3 has 15 amino acids. The V end lost 0 bases, the J end lost 6 bases, and 15 bases lay between the germline ends. The chain's CDR3 is CASSLSNRASLEQYF. The CDR3 bases are TGTGCCAGCAGTTTATCGAACAGGGCCTCCCTCGAGCAGTACTTC.

The rearrangement links TRBV10-1 to TRBJ2-7, with 11 bases fitting TRBD2. In germline, CDR1 is WNHNN, CDR2 SYGVQD (reference sequence). Trimming took 6 bases from V and 3 from J; bases not matched to a gene: 7. This CDR3 spans 15 amino acids. The CDR3 DNA follows: TGCGCCAGCAGCGCTGGACTAGCGGGCCTCTACGAGCAGTACTTC. It is translated as CASSAGLAGLYEQYF.

The chain has TRBV28 and TRBJ1-4, with a possible D match to TRBD1 (5 bases). CDR1 and CDR2 (germline): MDHEN, SYDVKM. Between the trimmed V and J ends, which lost 7 bases and 7 bases, there was a span of 19 bases. This CDR3 contains 15 residues. The CDR3 sequence is CASTTRTLGAEKLFF. The DNA for the CDR3 is TGTGCCAGCACCACGAGGACCCTAGGGGCTGAAAAACTGTTTTTT.

This clone appeared a single time. The rearrangement links TRBV18 to TRBJ1-1; D is perhaps TRBD1 (6 bases). Germline V CDR1 and CDR2: KGHSH, LQKENI. Trimming cost V 2 bases and J 4 bases, with 8 bases left between them. This CDR3 is 13 amino acids long. In nucleotides, the CDR3 is TGTGCCAGCTCACCAAGCAGGGGCACTGAAGCTTTCTTT. Protein: CASSPSRGTEAFF.

The J gene is TRBJ1-1, the V gene TRBV4-3; weak D call: TRBD1 (5 bases). The CDR3 extends over 15 amino acids. Germline-derived CDR1 and CDR2 are LGHNA and YSLEER. V lost 1 base and J lost 11, with 20 bases in between. DNA for the CDR3: TGCGCCAGCAGCCAAGCGGCGGCGGGGCACCAACCCGCTTTCTTT. Its translation is CASSQAAAGHQPAFF.